Shown below are 25 T cell receptor beta chains from a single sample sequenced in a study of blood T cell repertoires in COVID-19. Here immunoSEQ multiplex PCR was the method, and the copy in TCRdb shows in-frame clones only, minus some. The sample yields around 300,000 clones, 80% to 90% seen once. Material: peripheral blood. These TCRs come from a woman in her 70s with acute or convalescent COVID-19.

As concerns this clone: One end of the junction fails to match germline, which may point to a read error. CDR3: CASSLDQRGTHF. The CDR3 coding sequence is TGTGCCAGCAGCTTGGACCAGCGGGGGACCCACTTC. This rearrangement joins TRBV5-4 to TRBJ2-7; 8 nucleotides align to TRBD2. The CDR3 length is 12 residues. The germline V gene has CDR1 SGHNT and CDR2 YYREEE (reference sequence).

V usage is TRBV3-1 (or the pseudogene TRBV3-2) and J usage is TRBJ2-5; the D gene is possibly TRBD1 (6 bases). CDR1 and CDR2 from the germline V gene are LGHDT and YNNKEL (reference sequence). Trimming cost V 4 bases and J 3 bases, with 9 bases left between them. The length of the CDR3 is 13 residues. The CDR3 spells CASSPRGEETQYF. DNA for the CDR3: TGTGCCAGCAGCCCCAGGGGCGAAGAGACCCAGTACTTC.

V usage is TRBV5-5 and J usage is TRBJ2-1; 8 nucleotides agree with TRBD2. The V segment lost 4 bases and the J segment 0 bases; nucleotides outside the gene matches: 12. The CDR3 is 18 residues long. Germline V lookup: CDR1 SGHKS, CDR2 YYEKEE (reference sequence). The CDR3 loop reads CASSPGGGGQTSYNEQFF. The DNA for the CDR3 is TGTGCCAGCAGCCCCGGGGGCGGGGGGCAAACCTCCTACAATGAGCAGTTCTTC.

The rearrangement joins TRBV4-1 to TRBJ1-2, with TRBD1 matching 7 bases. This CDR3 has 16 residues. The germline CDR1 and CDR2 sequences are MGHRA and YSYEKL. V was clipped by 3 bases and J by 0 bases; unmatched bases: 7. The CDR3 DNA reads TGCGCCAGCAGCCAGGGGGGACAGTGGGCTAACTATGGCTACACCTTC. Residues: CASSQGGQWANYGYTF.

This sequence joins TRBV29-1 and TRBJ2-1; 7 bases are a match to TRBD1. The CDR3 totals 10 residues. Germline V gene lookup returns CDR1 SQVTM and CDR2 ANQGSEA. V shed 6 bases and J 10 bases; nucleotides not matched to a gene: 3. CDR3: CSVGDREQFF. The CDR3 nucleotides are TGCAGCGTAGGGGACAGAGAGCAGTTCTTC.

The chain links TRBV10-3 to TRBJ1-1, with D possibly being TRBD1 (5 bases). Looked up from germline, CDR1 is ENHRY and CDR2 is SYGVKD. The CDR3 is made up of 15 amino acids. V lost 3 bases and J 1 base, leaving 12 bases between the germline ends. CDR3 bases: TGTGCCATCAGTGACAGGGCCGGTGGGAACACTGAAGCTTTCTTT. Translating gives CAISDRAGGNTEAFF.

The CDR3 DNA reads TGCGCCAGCCGGGAGCCCAACAGGGGTGGACGAGCTTTCTTT. It yields the protein CASREPNRGGRAFF. The chain links TRBV5-1 to TRBJ1-1; TRBD1 matches at 7 bases. Germline lookup yields CDR1 SGHRS and CDR2 YFSETQ. The V and J ends lost 7 bases and 10 bases, in that order; junction bases with no gene match: 16. The CDR3 sequence is 14 residues long.

The V gene is TRBV7-8, the J gene TRBJ2-7; D call uncertain. V was shortened by 5 bases and J by 7 bases, with 12 bases between the two germline ends. The germline gives CDR1 SGHVS, CDR2 FQNEAQ. This CDR3 has 12 residues. This chain's CDR3 is CASSPNPREQYF. The CDR3 bases are TGTGCCAGCAGCCCGAACCCGAGGGAGCAGTACTTC.

This clone turned up a few times. The rearrangement joins TRBV2 to TRBJ1-2; 8 nucleotides align to TRBD1. Germline V gene sequence: CDR1 SNHLY, CDR2 FYNNEI. Trimming at V came to 6 bases and at J to 14 bases, leaving 14 bases not matched to a gene. This CDR3 is built from 13 residues. The CDR3 here is CASSYRGGQLGTF. The CDR3 DNA follows: TGTGCCAGCAGCTACAGGGGGGGTCAGTTGGGTACCTTC.

Comments on this clone: The same CDR3 is also encoded by other DNA sequences in this sample. V usage is TRBV2 and J usage is TRBJ2-2; TRBD2 matches 12 bases. Germline CDR1 and CDR2: SNHLY and FYNNEI. The CDR3 is 17 residues long. V lost 4 bases to trimming and J lost 0 bases; unmatched junction nucleotides: 3. CDR3 in amino acids: CASSGPSGGANTGELFF. For the CDR3, the DNA is TGTGCCAGCAGTGGCCCTAGCGGGGGGGCGAACACCGGGGAGCTGTTTTTT.

This clone was seen a few times. The chain uses TRBV25-1 and TRBJ2-1; TRBD2 matches 8 bases. J gave up 9 bases and V 2 bases, and 6 bases lay outside the gene matches. There are 14 residues in the CDR3. Germline V gene data show CDR1 as MGHDK and CDR2 as SYGVNS. DNA for the CDR3: TGTGCCAGCAGTGAAGCGGGGGGTAGGTCTGAGCAGTTCTTC. This encodes CASSEAGGRSEQFF.

V gene TRBV30 combines with J gene TRBJ1-3, with D possibly matching TRBD1 (6 bases). This CDR3 spans 14 amino acids. Germline CDR1 and CDR2: GTSNPN and SVGIG (reference sequence). Trimming stripped 4 bases from V and 4 bases from J, with 14 bases between. CDR3 sequence (DNA): TGTGCCTGGATGGGGGGGCAGGTCGGAAACACCATATATTTT. It encodes CAWMGGQVGNTIYF. Supplemented by reference TRBV30 and TRBJ1-3, the full variable domain reads SQTIHQWPATLVQPVGSPLSLECTVEGTSNPNLYWYRQAAGRGLQLLFYSVGIGQISSEVPQNLSASRPQDRQFILSSKKLLLSDSGFYLCAWMGGQVGNTIYFGEGSWLTVV.

The J gene is TRBJ2-5, the V gene TRBV2; 8 nucleotides agree with TRBD2. The CDR3 extends over 15 amino acids. Unmatched junction bases numbered 8, after V lost 4 bases and J lost 4 bases. Germline assignment: CDR1 SNHLY and CDR2 FYNNEI. The CDR3: CASSVTGGNVETQYF. CDR3 sequence (DNA): TGTGCCAGCAGTGTAACGGGGGGGAACGTAGAGACCCAGTACTTC.

CDR3 in amino acids: CASSLEGGYGRSYNSPLHF. The CDR3 nucleotides are TGTGCCAGCAGCTTAGAGGGAGGATACGGGAGGTCCTATAATTCACCCCTCCACTTT. The chain is built from TRBV11-2 and TRBJ1-6, with unresolved D. The CDR3 is 19 amino acids. With 0 bases removed from V and 1 base from J, the gap between germline ends came to 16 bases. The germline gives CDR1 SGHAT, CDR2 FQNNGV.

The genes are TRBV5-5 and TRBJ2-7; D unclear. Trimming cost V 7 bases and J 0 bases, with 11 bases left between them. The CDR3 is 13 residues long. Germline assignment: CDR1 SGHKS and CDR2 YYEKEE (reference sequence). The CDR3 is CASVSGSSYEQYF. Here the CDR3 DNA reads TGTGCCAGCGTTTCGGGTAGCTCCTACGAGCAGTACTTC.

V usage is TRBV19 and J usage is TRBJ1-4; 7 bases are a match to TRBD1. This CDR3 is built from 15 residues. From germline, CDR1 is LNHDA and CDR2 SQIVND (reference sequence). V shed 3 bases, J shed 3 bases, and the junction held 4 bases outside the gene matches. Here the CDR3 reads CASSIGQASNEKLFF. In DNA, the CDR3 is TGTGCCAGTAGTATTGGACAGGCCTCTAATGAAAAACTGTTTTTT.

The rearrangement links TRBV7-2 to TRBJ2-6; 7 bases fit TRBD1. Germline values: CDR1 SGHTA, CDR2 FQGNSA. The length of the CDR3 is 16 residues. V lost 3 bases, J lost 0 bases, and 2 bases stayed unmatched. CDR3 DNA: TGTGCCAGCAGCTTGGGGACAGTCTCTGGGGCCAACGTCCTGACTTTC. Translation: CASSLGTVSGANVLTF.

This clone was seen more than once but under ten times. V is TRBV27 and J is TRBJ1-6, with TRBD1 as a possible D gene (5 bases). Germline lookup yields CDR1 MNHEY and CDR2 SMNVEV (reference sequence). V was cut by 3 bases and J by 3 bases, with 9 bases left in between. The CDR3 is 15 amino acids. In DNA, the CDR3 is TGTGCCAGCAGTTTGGGCAGGGACTATAATTCACCCCTCCACTTT. This translates into CASSLGRDYNSPLHF.

V is TRBV20-1 and J is TRBJ2-7; D gene uncertain. Germline assignment: CDR1 DFQATT and CDR2 SNEGSKA (reference sequence). Trimming left V 3 bases short and J 4 bases short, with 7 bases between. The CDR3 is made up of 11 amino acids. The DNA for the CDR3 is TGCAGTGCTAGGAAAGAGTACGAGCAGTACTTC. Its protein is CSARKEYEQYF.

This CDR3 reads CASSFREIGGTEAFF. The CDR3 DNA is TGTGCCAGTAGTTTCAGGGAAATCGGGGGGACTGAAGCTTTCTTT. V gene TRBV19 combines with J gene TRBJ1-1; D perhaps matches TRBD1 (5 bases). Trimming cost V 5 bases and J 5 bases, with 18 bases left between them. The CDR3 contains 15 residues. Per the germline V gene, CDR1 is LNHDA and CDR2 is SQIVND (reference sequence).

The genes are TRBV6-5 and TRBJ1-2, with a weak D call TRBD1 (6 bases). Germline CDR1 and CDR2: MNHEY and SVGAGI. V was cut by 0 bases and J by 8 bases, with 13 bases left in between. The CDR3 contains 14 residues. The CDR3, as DNA: TGTGCCAGCAGTTACTCGCAGGGGCTTAGGGGCTACACCTTC. This sequence encodes CASSYSQGLRGYTF.

The CDR3 sequence is CASGESRQGWETQYF. CDR3 nucleotides: TGTGCCAGCGGCGAAAGTCGTCAGGGGTGGGAGACCCAGTACTTC. The V call is TRBV2, the J call TRBJ2-5, with D perhaps matching TRBD1 (6 bases). Trimming pared 8 bases from V and 5 bases from J, leaving 21 bases between. Germline V gene lookup returns CDR1 SNHLY and CDR2 FYNNEI. The CDR3 is made up of 15 amino acids.

This rearrangement joins TRBV3-1 (or the pseudogene TRBV3-2) to TRBJ2-1; 10 bases fit TRBD2. Unmatched junction bases numbered 12, after V lost 1 base and J lost 15 bases. The CDR3 spans 15 residues. Per the germline V gene, CDR1 is LGHDT and CDR2 is YNNKEL (reference sequence). CDR3 coding DNA: TGTGCCAGCAGCCAAGGCAACCTAGCGGGGGCAAGAGGGTTCTTC. It encodes CASSQGNLAGARGFF.

In its sample, this clone was seen many times. The CDR3 DNA sequence: TGTGCCAGCTCACGGACAGATCAACGATATGAGCAGTTCTTC. Translating it yields CASSRTDQRYEQFF. The rearrangement uses TRBV18 and TRBJ2-1; possible D gene TRBD1, 6 bases. V was clipped by 4 bases and J by 8 bases, with 15 bases between them. This CDR3 comprises 14 residues. The V gene's germline CDR1 is KGHSH and CDR2 LQKENI.

This clone has a handful of counts. The chain couples TRBV6-6 to TRBJ1-1; no clear D. This CDR3 comprises 13 residues. Germline V gives CDR1 MNHNY, CDR2 SVGAGI (reference sequence). The V gene lost 3 bases and the J gene lost 3 bases, with 8 bases spanning the gap. The CDR3 coding sequence is TGTGCCAGCAGTTATGGCGGGGACACTGAAGCTTTCTTT. Translation gives CASSYGGDTEAFF.